The next 21 T cell receptor beta chains were all read from a single sample in a study of shared clonotypes between healthy human individuals. Sequenced by immunoSEQ multiplex PCR; TCRdb stores in-frame clones only, minus some. The sample lists hundreds of thousands of clones, around three quarters seen once, with around 1.8% in the top ten. What was sequenced was memory CD4+ T cells sorted from blood. Specified subset: CD45RA-negative fraction. The receptors originated from a woman aged 30 to 39 in good health.

This clone was observed a handful of times. The chain joins TRBV18 to TRBJ1-5, with D unclear. V was shortened by 2 bases and J by 2 bases, with 7 bases between the two germline ends. Germline V gives CDR1 KGHSH, CDR2 LQKENI. The CDR3 sequence is 14 residues long. The CDR3 nucleotides are TGTGCCAGCTCACCAGTCAAGGGCAATCAGCCCCAGCATTTT. Translated, it gives CASSPVKGNQPQHF.

The V gene is TRBV5-4, the J gene TRBJ1-1; D gene unclear. Germline V gives CDR1 SGHNT, CDR2 YYREEE (reference sequence). V was clipped by 4 bases and J by 4 bases, with 17 bases between them. This CDR3 comprises 15 residues. CDR3 DNA sequence: TGTGCCAGCAGCCTACAACAGTGGCGGAGCACTGAAGCTTTCTTT. The encoded protein is CASSLQQWRSTEAFF. The full variable domain, with the rest looked up from reference TRBV5-4 and TRBJ1-1, is ETGVTQSPTHLIKTRGQQVTLRCSSQSGHNTVSWYQQALGQGPQFIFQYYREEENGRGNFPPRFSGLQFPNYSSELNVNALELDDSALYLCASSLQQWRSTEAFFGQGTRLTVV.

In its sample, this clone was seen a few times. The chain joins TRBV29-1 to TRBJ2-1; 10 nucleotides align to TRBD2. The length of the CDR3 is 15 residues. Germline CDR1 reads SQVTM; CDR2 reads ANQGSEA. V shed 4 bases, J shed 4 bases, and the junction held 7 bases outside the gene matches. This chain's CDR3 is CSVVRTSGLYNEQFF. CDR3 coding DNA: TGCAGCGTTGTAAGGACTAGCGGATTGTACAATGAGCAGTTCTTC.

This clone was seen repeatedly, ten times or more. J is TRBJ2-7 and V is TRBV6-1; 11 bases map to TRBD1. The CDR3 length is 15 residues. V lost 2 bases and J lost 2; bases outside the gene matches: 2. CDR1 MNHNS and CDR2 SASEGT come from the germline V gene. The CDR3 DNA reads as TGTGCCAGCAGTGAACCGGGACAGGGGGCCTACGAGCAGTACTTC. As protein: CASSEPGQGAYEQYF.

The chain recombines TRBV5-6 with TRBJ1-3, with 8 bases matching TRBD1. Germline assignment: CDR1 SGHDT and CDR2 YYEEEE. Trimming removed 5 bases from V and 4 bases from J; junction bases left unmatched: 5. There are 14 residues in the CDR3. CDR3 sequence: CASSWTGKGNTIYF. The CDR3 coding sequence is TGTGCCAGCAGTTGGACAGGGAAAGGAAACACCATATATTTT. The variable domain in full, completed from reference TRBV5-6 and TRBJ1-3, reads DAGVTQSPTHLIKTRGQQVTLRCSPKSGHDTVSWYQQALGQGPQFIFQYYEEEERQRGNFPDRFSGHQFPNYSSELNVNALLLGDSALYLCASSWTGKGNTIYFGEGSWLTVV.

This rearrangement joins TRBV18 to TRBJ2-5; 11 nucleotides line up with TRBD1. The CDR3 sequence is 13 residues long. The V gene end was trimmed by 10 bases and the J gene end by 4 bases; junction bases not matched to a gene: 5. Germline V CDR1 and CDR2: KGHSH, LQKENI. CDR3 region: CATVGQGAETQYF. The CDR3, as DNA: TGTGCCACCGTCGGACAGGGGGCAGAGACCCAGTACTTC.

The V and J genes are TRBV19 and TRBJ2-6, with a tentative D call TRBD2 (5 bases). With 3 bases removed from V and 0 bases from J, the gap between germline ends came to 18 bases. CDR3 length equals 19 residues. Per germline, CDR1 LNHDA and CDR2 SQIVND (reference sequence). The DNA for the CDR3 is TGTGCCAGTAGTATCGATACTCCTGGACTCGTCTCTGGGGCCAACGTCCTGACTTTC. As protein: CASSIDTPGLVSGANVLTF.

The table lists this clone with many counts. The chain combines TRBV6-1 with TRBJ1-2, with D hard to call. Germline CDR1 reads MNHNS; CDR2 reads SASEGT. Trimming stripped 5 bases from V and 3 bases from J, with 13 bases between. The CDR3 is 14 amino acids. CDR3 DNA: TGTGCCAGCAGTCTCCTCCCCAAGGACTATGGCTACACCTTC. This codes for CASSLLPKDYGYTF.

This chain joins TRBV10-1 and TRBJ2-5; the D is unclear. Germline values: CDR1 WNHNN, CDR2 SYGVQD (reference sequence). The CDR3 covers 13 residues. V was shortened by 8 bases and J by 3 bases, with 13 bases between the two germline ends. This CDR3 is CASYRARKETQYF. The CDR3 DNA reads TGCGCCAGCTATAGGGCTAGAAAAGAGACCCAGTACTTC.

This clone was picked up a small number of times. The CDR3 DNA follows: TGTGCCAGCAGTTTTCAGGGGTTGGCTGAAGCTTTCTTT. It is translated as CASSFQGLAEAFF. V gene TRBV28 combines with J gene TRBJ1-1, with D maybe TRBD1 (6 bases). Germline CDR1 is MDHEN and CDR2 is SYDVKM. V lost 3 bases and J lost 6, with 11 bases in between. The CDR3 is made up of 13 amino acids.

The CDR3 bases are TGTGCCAGCAGGACCGGACAGGGGGCGCGAGAGCAGTACTTC. It codes for CASRTGQGAREQYF. The V and J genes are TRBV28 and TRBJ2-7; 11 bases align to TRBD1. The V gene's germline CDR1 is MDHEN and CDR2 SYDVKM. The CDR3 runs to 14 residues. The trim removed 6 bases at V and 7 bases at J, leaving 8 bases unmatched.

The chain recombines TRBV5-1 with TRBJ1-4; D unclear. The germline gives CDR1 SGHRS, CDR2 YFSETQ. CDR3 length: 15 amino acids. Trimming removed 4 bases at V and 8 bases at J, with 18 bases between. Written as DNA, the CDR3 is TGCGCCAGCAGCCCGGACGGAAGGTCTCAGGAAAAACTGTTTTTT. It encodes CASSPDGRSQEKLFF.

This clone was picked up a small number of times. The V call is TRBV27, the J call TRBJ2-7; D not certain. Germline CDR1 is MNHEY and CDR2 is SMNVEV (reference sequence). This CDR3 has 13 amino acids. Trimming stripped 2 bases from V and 4 bases from J, with 9 bases between. The CDR3 region has the DNA TGTGCCAGCAGTTTACTGGCCGGGTACGAGCAGTACTTC. Translated: CASSLLAGYEQYF.

A remark on this clone: In the same sample, other DNA sequences code for this CDR3. This chain links TRBV20-1 with TRBJ1-2, with D tentatively TRBD1 (5 bases). The V gene lost 3 bases and the J gene lost 6 bases, with 5 bases spanning the gap. The CDR3 covers 10 residues. Per the germline V gene, CDR1 is DFQATT and CDR2 is SNEGSKA (reference sequence). The CDR3 sequence: CSARGDGYTF. The DNA for the CDR3 is TGCAGTGCTAGGGGGGATGGCTACACCTTC.

The chain uses TRBV6-5 and TRBJ1-4; D may be TRBD1 (5 bases). Trimming left V 2 bases short and J 0 bases short, with 10 bases between. The CDR3 is 16 residues long. Germline V gene lookup returns CDR1 MNHEY and CDR2 SVGAGI. The chain's CDR3 is CASSYQDTATNEKLFF. The CDR3, as DNA: TGTGCCAGCAGTTACCAGGACACCGCAACTAATGAAAAACTGTTTTTT.

A single count supports this clone. The V call is TRBV7-8, the J call TRBJ2-1; TRBD2 matches 7 bases. The CDR3 runs 15 residues. Trimming at V came to 2 bases and at J to 8 bases, leaving 9 bases not matched to a gene. Per germline, CDR1 SGHVS and CDR2 FQNEAQ. CDR3 protein: CASSLRRESNDEQFF. For the CDR3, the DNA is TGTGCCAGCAGCTTACGGCGGGAGTCGAACGATGAGCAGTTCTTC. The full variable domain, in which reference TRBV7-8 and TRBJ2-1 provide the parts outside the CDR3, is GAGVSQSPRYKVAKRGQDVALRCDPISGHVSLFWYQQALGQGPEFLTYFQNEAQLDKSGLPSDRFFAERPEGSVSTLKIQRTQQEDSAVYLCASSLRRESNDEQFFGPGTRLTVL.

The CDR3 here is CASSQVRWTSADNEQFF. The CDR3 region has the DNA TGCGCCAGCAGCCAAGTCCGTTGGACTAGCGCCGACAATGAGCAGTTCTTC. This sequence joins TRBV4-1 and TRBJ2-1; 9 bases agree with TRBD2. The CDR3 extends over 17 amino acids. The germline CDR1 and CDR2 sequences are MGHRA and YSYEKL. After removal of 1 base from V and 5 bases from J, the junction contained 9 bases not matched to a gene.

This CDR3 reads CASSELGFQGYTF. In DNA form, the CDR3 reads TGTGCCAGCAGTGAGCTGGGCTTCCAAGGCTACACCTTC. The rearrangement joins TRBV2 to TRBJ1-2; no clear D gene. This CDR3 contains 13 residues. V lost 3 bases, J lost 8 bases, and 13 bases lay in between. Per germline, CDR1 SNHLY and CDR2 FYNNEI. Combining the CDR3 with reference TRBV2 and TRBJ1-2 gives the whole variable domain EPEVTQTPSHQVTQMGQEVILRCVPISNHLYFYWYRQILGQKVEFLVSFYNNEISEKSEIFDDQFSVERPDGSNFTLKIRSTKLEDSAMYFCASSELGFQGYTFGSGTRLTVV.

J is TRBJ1-1 and V is TRBV6-5; no clear D. V was pared by 9 bases and J by 2 bases, with 13 bases between. In germline, CDR1 is MNHEY, CDR2 SVGAGI. This CDR3 has 13 amino acids. CDR3 loop: CASKNWVNTEAFF. The DNA for the CDR3 is TGTGCCAGTAAGAACTGGGTAAACACTGAAGCTTTCTTT.

The genes are TRBV14 and TRBJ2-1; possibly TRBD2 for D (5 bases). Germline assignment: CDR1 SGHDN and CDR2 FVKESK. V lost 6 bases, J lost 0 bases, and 12 bases lay in between. There are 15 residues in the CDR3. CDR3 nucleotide sequence: TGTGCCAGCAGAGGTACGGGAAGCTCCTACAATGAGCAGTTCTTC. Its translation is CASRGTGSSYNEQFF.

The V and J genes are TRBV7-8 and TRBJ1-1, with TRBD1 matching 12 bases. Trimming removed 8 bases from V and 6 bases from J; junction bases left unmatched: 4. CDR1 is SGHVS and CDR2 is FQNEAQ in the germline V gene. CDR3 length equals 13 residues. Here the CDR3 reads CASRDRGLSEAFF. CDR3 nucleotide sequence: TGTGCCAGCCGGGACAGGGGGCTTTCTGAAGCTTTCTTT.